This T cell receptor (beta chain) was recorded in a study of CD8 T cells in ankylosing spondylitis. One entry per CDR3 protein, called by TCRdb with MiXCR from the 5' RACE reads. The sample yields fewer than 180,000 distinct CDR3 sequences, under 55% seen once. V lost 4 bases and J 6 bases, leaving 17 bases between the germline ends. Germline V gives CDR1 LGHDT, CDR2 YNNKEL (reference sequence). The CDR3 runs to 15 residues. Study-level results: Disease-linked clones were reportedly significantly enriched in matched ankylosing spondylitis synovial fluid. In ankylosing spondylitis blood, a motif of about eight highly homologous TCR beta variants appeared characteristic. Disease-linked clones were found to be CD8+ and relatively rare in peripheral blood.

This clonotype was picked up one time. Its cognate antigen is unknown. This TCR was sampled from a male donor with ankylosing spondylitis. V is TRBV3-1 and J is TRBJ2-3; no firm D call. The sample comprised synovial fluid, either unsorted or a sorted T cell fraction (not recorded which). The DNA of the CDR3 is TGTGCCAGCAGCCCGAAGCGATGGGGTGTTGATACGCAGTATTTT. It yields the protein CASSPKRWGVDTQYF.